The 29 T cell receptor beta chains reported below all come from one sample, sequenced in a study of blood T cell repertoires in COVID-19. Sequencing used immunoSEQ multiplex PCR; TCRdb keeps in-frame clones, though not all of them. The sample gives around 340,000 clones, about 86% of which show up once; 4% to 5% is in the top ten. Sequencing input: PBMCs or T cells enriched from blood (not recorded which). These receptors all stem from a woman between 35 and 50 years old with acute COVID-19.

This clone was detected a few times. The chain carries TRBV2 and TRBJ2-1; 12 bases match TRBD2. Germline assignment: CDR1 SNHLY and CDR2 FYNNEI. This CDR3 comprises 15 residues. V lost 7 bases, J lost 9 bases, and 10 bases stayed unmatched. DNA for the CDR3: TGTGCCAGCAAAAGCGGACTAGCGGGATCGGGTGAGCAGTTCTTC. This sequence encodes CASKSGLAGSGEQFF.

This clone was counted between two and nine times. CDR3 residues: CASSPGLHSGGLDTQYF. The DNA for the CDR3 is TGTGCCAGCAGCCCAGGACTCCATTCGGGAGGGTTAGATACGCAGTATTTT. This chain links TRBV14 with TRBJ2-3; the match to TRBD2 covers 8 bases. Germline CDR1 reads SGHDN; CDR2 reads FVKESK. CDR3 length: 17 amino acids. V lost 4 bases to trimming and J lost 5 bases; unmatched junction nucleotides: 14.

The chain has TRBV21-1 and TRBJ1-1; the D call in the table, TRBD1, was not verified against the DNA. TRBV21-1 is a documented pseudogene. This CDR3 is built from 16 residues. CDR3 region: CASIRGQDRKSTEAFF. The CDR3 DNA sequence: TGTGCCAGCATCAGGGGACAGGATAGAAAGAGCACTGAAGCTTTCTTT.

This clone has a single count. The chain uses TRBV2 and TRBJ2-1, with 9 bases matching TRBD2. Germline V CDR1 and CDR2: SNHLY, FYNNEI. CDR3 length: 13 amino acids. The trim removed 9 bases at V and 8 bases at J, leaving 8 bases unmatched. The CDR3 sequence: CARRRTSADEQFF. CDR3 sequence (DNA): TGTGCCAGGCGCCGGACTAGCGCTGATGAGCAGTTCTTC.

CDR3: CASSWRGANYGYTF. The DNA of the CDR3 is TGTGCCAGCAGTTGGAGGGGCGCTAACTATGGCTACACCTTC. The chain links TRBV6-2 or TRBV6-3 to TRBJ1-2, with D maybe TRBD1 (5 bases). Trimming took off 4 bases at V and 0 bases at J, with 9 bases between the two ends. This CDR3 has 14 residues. Germline CDR1 is MNHEY and CDR2 is SVGEGT.

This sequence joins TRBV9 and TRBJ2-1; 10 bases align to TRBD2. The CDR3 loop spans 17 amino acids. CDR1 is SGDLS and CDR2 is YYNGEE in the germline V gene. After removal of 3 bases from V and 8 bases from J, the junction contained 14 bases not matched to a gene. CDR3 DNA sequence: TGTGCCAGCAGCGCAACGGGGGCTAGCGGGAGTACGGATGAGCAGTTCTTC. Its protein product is CASSATGASGSTDEQFF.

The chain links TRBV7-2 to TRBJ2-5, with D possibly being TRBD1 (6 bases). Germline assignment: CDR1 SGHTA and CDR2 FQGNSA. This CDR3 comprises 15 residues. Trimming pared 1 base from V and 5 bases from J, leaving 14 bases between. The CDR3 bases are TGTGCCAGCAGCTTAGTCAGGGGAAGGCGGGAGACCCAGTACTTC. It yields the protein CASSLVRGRRETQYF. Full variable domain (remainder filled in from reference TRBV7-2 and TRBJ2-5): GAGVSQSPSNKVTEKGKDVELRCDPISGHTALYWYRQSLGQGLEFLIYFQGNSAPDKSGLPSDRFSAERTGGSVSTLTIQRTQQEDSAVYLCASSLVRGRRETQYFGPGTRLLVL.

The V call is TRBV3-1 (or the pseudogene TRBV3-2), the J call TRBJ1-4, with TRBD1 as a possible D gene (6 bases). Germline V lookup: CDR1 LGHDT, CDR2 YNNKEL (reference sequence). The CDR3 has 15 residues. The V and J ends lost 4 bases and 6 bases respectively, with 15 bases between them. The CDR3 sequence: CASSPGGTYYEKLFF. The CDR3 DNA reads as TGTGCCAGCAGCCCCGGTGGGACATATTATGAAAAACTGTTTTTT.

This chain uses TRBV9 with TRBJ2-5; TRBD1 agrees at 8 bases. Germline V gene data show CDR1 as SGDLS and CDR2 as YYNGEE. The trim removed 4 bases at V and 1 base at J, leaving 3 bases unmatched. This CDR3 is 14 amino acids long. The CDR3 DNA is TGTGCCAGCAGCCCAGGACAGGGCCAAGAGACCCAGTACTTC. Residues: CASSPGQGQETQYF.

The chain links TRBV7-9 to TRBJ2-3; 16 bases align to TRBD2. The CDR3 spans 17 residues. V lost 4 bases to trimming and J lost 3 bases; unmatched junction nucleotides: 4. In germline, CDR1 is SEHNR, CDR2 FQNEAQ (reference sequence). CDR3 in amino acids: CASSYPGLAGGTDTQYF. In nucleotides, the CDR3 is TGTGCCAGCAGCTATCCGGGACTAGCGGGGGGGACAGATACGCAGTATTTT.

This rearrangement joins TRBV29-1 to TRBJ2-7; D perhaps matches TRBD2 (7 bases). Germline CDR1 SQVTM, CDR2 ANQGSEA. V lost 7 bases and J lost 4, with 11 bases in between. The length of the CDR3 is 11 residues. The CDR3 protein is CSAGGAYEQYF. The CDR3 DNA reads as TGCAGCGCGGGGGGCGCGTACGAGCAGTACTTC.

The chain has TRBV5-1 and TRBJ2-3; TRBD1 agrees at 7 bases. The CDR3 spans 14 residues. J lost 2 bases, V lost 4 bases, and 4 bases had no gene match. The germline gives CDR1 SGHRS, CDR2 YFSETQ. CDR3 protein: CASSTDRFTDTQYF. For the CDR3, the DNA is TGCGCCAGCAGCACGGACAGGTTCACAGATACGCAGTATTTT.

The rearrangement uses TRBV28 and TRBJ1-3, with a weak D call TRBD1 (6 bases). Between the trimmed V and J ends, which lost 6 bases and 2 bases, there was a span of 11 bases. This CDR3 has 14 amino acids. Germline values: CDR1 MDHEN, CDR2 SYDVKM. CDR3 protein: CASSPGTPGNTIYF. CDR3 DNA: TGTGCCAGCAGCCCCGGGACACCTGGAAACACCATATATTTT.

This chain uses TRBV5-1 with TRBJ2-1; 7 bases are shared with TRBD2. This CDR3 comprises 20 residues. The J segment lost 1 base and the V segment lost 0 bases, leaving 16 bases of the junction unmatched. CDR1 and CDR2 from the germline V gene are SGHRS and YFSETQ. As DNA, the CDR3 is TGCGCCAGCAGCTTGGCCCCGATGTATGGCGGGAGTATGTCCTACAATGAGCAGTTCTTC. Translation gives CASSLAPMYGGSMSYNEQFF. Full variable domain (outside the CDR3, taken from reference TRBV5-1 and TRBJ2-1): KAGVTQTPRYLIKTRGQQVTLSCSPISGHRSVSWYQQTPGQGLQFLFEYFSETQRNKGNFPGRFSGRQFSNSRSEMNVSTLELGDSALYLCASSLAPMYGGSMSYNEQFFGPGTRLTVL.

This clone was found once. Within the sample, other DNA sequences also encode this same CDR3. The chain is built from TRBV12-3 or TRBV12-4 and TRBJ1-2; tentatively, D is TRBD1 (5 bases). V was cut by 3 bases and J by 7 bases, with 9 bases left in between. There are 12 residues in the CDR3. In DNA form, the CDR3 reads TGTGCCAGCAGTTTTATCGGGGGTGGCTACACCTTC. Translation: CASSFIGGGYTF.

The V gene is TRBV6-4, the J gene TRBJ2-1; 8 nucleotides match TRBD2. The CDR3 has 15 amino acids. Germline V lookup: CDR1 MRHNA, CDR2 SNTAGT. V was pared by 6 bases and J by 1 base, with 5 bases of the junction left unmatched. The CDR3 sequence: CASSTSGSSYNEQFF. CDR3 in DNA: TGTGCCAGCAGCACGAGCGGGAGTTCCTACAATGAGCAGTTCTTC.

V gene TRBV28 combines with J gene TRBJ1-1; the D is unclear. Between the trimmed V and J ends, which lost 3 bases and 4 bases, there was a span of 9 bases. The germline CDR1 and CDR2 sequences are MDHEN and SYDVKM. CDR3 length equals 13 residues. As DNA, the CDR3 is TGTGCCAGCAGTTTGCAGGTCCCCACTGAAGCTTTCTTT. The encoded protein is CASSLQVPTEAFF.

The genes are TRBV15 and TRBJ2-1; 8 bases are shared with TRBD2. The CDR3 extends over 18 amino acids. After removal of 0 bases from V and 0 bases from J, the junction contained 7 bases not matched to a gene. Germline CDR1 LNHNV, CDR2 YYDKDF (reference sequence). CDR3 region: CATSRDHAGGSSYNEQFF. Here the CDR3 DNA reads TGTGCCACCAGCAGAGATCACGCGGGAGGTAGCTCCTACAATGAGCAGTTCTTC. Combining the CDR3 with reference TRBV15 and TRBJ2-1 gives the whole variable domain DAMVIQNPRYQVTQFGKPVTLSCSQTLNHNVMYWYQQKSSQAPKLLFHYYDKDFNNEADTPDNFQSRRPNTSFCFLDIRSPGLGDTAMYLCATSRDHAGGSSYNEQFFGPGTRLTVL.

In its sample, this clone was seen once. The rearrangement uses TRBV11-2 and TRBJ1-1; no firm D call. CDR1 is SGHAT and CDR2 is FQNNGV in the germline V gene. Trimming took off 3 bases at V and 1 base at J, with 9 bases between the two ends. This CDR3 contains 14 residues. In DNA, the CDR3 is TGTGCCAGCAGCTTGGCTACGGGGAACACTGAAGCTTTCTTT. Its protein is CASSLATGNTEAFF.

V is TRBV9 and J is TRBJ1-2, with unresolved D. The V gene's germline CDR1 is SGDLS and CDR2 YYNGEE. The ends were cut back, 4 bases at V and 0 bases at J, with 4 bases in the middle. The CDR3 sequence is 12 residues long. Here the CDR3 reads CASSPANYGYTF. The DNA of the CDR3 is TGTGCCAGCAGCCCGGCTAACTATGGCTACACCTTC.

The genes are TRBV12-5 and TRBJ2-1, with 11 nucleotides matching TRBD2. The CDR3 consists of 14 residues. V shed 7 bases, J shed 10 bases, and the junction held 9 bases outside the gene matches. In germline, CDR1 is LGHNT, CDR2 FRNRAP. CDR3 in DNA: TGTGCTAGTGCCGGGCTTAGCGGGAGGGGAGAGCAGTTCTTC. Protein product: CASAGLSGRGEQFF.

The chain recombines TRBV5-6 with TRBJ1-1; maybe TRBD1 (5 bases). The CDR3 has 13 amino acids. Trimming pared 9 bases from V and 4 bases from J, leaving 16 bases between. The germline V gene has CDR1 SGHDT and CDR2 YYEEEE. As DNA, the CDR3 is TGTGCCACCTCCCGGACCGGGGGCACTGAAGCTTTCTTT. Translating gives CATSRTGGTEAFF.

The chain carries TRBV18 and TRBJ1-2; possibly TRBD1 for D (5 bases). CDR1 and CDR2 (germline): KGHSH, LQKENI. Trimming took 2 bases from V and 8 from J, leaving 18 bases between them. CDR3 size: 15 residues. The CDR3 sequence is CASSPNLGAREGYTF. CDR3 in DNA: TGTGCCAGCTCACCAAATCTAGGGGCCCGAGAGGGCTACACCTTC.

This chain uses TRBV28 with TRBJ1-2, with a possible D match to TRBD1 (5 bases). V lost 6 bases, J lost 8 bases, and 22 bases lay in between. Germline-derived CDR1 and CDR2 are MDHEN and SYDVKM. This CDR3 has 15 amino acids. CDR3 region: CASRPSLGGGLGYTF. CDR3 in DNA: TGTGCCAGCAGACCCTCGTTGGGGGGTGGACTAGGCTACACCTTC.

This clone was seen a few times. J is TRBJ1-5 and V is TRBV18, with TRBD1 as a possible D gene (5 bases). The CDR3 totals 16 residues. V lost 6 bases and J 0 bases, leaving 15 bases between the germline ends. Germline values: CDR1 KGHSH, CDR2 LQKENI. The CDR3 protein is CASSPITGHSNQPQHF. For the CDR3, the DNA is TGTGCCAGCTCCCCAATCACAGGACATAGCAATCAGCCCCAGCATTTT.

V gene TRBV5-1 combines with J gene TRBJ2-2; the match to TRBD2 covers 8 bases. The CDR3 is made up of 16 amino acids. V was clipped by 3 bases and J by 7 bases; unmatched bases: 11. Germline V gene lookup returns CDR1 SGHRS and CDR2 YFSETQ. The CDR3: CASSSGGSQDVGELFF. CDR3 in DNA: TGCGCCAGCAGCTCGGGGGGGAGTCAGGACGTCGGGGAGCTGTTTTTT.

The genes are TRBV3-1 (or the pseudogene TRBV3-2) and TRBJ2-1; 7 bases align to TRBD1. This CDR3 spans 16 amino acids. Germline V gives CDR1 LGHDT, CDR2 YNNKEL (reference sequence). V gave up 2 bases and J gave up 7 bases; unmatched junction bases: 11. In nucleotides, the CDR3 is TGTGCCAGCAGCCAACACGTGACAGGGATACGTAATGAGCAGTTCTTC. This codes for CASSQHVTGIRNEQFF.

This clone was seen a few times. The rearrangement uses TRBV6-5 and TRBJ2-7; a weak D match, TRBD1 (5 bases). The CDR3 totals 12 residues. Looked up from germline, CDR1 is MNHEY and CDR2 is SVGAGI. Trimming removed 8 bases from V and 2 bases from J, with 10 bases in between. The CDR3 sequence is CASPSGTYEQYF. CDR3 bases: TGTGCCAGCCCCTCAGGGACCTACGAGCAGTACTTC.

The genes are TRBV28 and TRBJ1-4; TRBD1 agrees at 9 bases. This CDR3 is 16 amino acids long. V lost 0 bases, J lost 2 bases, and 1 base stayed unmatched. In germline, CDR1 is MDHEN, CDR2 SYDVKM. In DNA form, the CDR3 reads TGTGCCAGCAGTTTATGGGGGACAGGGACTAATGAAAAACTGTTTTTT. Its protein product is CASSLWGTGTNEKLFF.